This T cell receptor beta chain emerged from a study of T cell responses to AZD1222 COVID-19 vaccine. Study observations and caveats: As reported, nearly half of all spike-specific TCRs target variant regions that are unmutated. Clonal diversity was possibly underestimated, and the donors were mostly white British, with more females. Only a handful of individuals given AZD1222 were seropositive at baseline.

With respect to this clone: What it binds is unknown.

V shed 1 base and J shed 5 bases, with 6 bases lying between them. Germline V gives CDR1 SGHRS, CDR2 YFSETQ. The CDR3 is 13 residues long. Profiling relied on immunoSEQ multiplex PCR, and the TCRdb table lists in-frame clones only, not all of them. Here the sample spans about 180,000 clones, roughly 92% being singletons. The gene calls are TRBV5-1 and TRBJ1-4; the D is unclear. The TCR originated in an adult who received the AZD1222 COVID-19 vaccine. This sample comprised peripheral blood, obtained 28 days after the second AZD1222 dose. This CDR3 reads CASSLPRNEKLFF. In nucleotides, the CDR3 is TGCGCCAGCAGCTTGCCGAGGAATGAAAAACTGTTTTTT.